The rows below give T cell receptor beta chains drawn from one sample of a study of cytomegalovirus exposure and HLA in healthy donors. The data were produced by immunoSEQ multiplex PCR, yet TCRdb's version contains in-frame clones alone and is incomplete. The sample has around 150,000 clones, approximately 71% seen once. Sequencing input: PBMCs. The receptors come from a woman aged 45-65 years in good health and CMV-seronegative. The CDR3 runs from the conserved cysteine through the conserved F or W. D genes are given only for firm matches. Size values are once, few and many counts, or a class for expanded clones, and some rows have none.

D gene	J gene	clone size	V gene	CDR3 protein	CDR3 DNA
TRBD2	TRBJ2-3	.	TRBV6-4	CASSTGTSGGADTQYF	TGTGCCAGCAGCACCGGGACTAGCGGGGGGGCAGATACGCAGTATTTT
TRBD1	TRBJ1-2	few	TRBV2	CASREDRGHSGYTF	TGTGCCAGCAGGGAGGACAGGGGGCATAGTGGCTACACCTTC
.	TRBJ2-1	few	TRBV10-1	CASSEAIGGPGEQFF	TGCGCCAGCAGTGAAGCTATCGGGGGGCCGGGGGAGCAGTTCTTC
.	TRBJ2-1	.	TRBV11-3	CASSKDSTYNEQFF	TGTGCCAGCAGCAAGGACAGTACCTACAATGAGCAGTTCTTC
.	TRBJ1-5	few	TRBV28	CASSLSTGYNQPQHF	TGTGCCAGCAGTTTAAGCACAGGGTACAATCAGCCCCAGCATTTT
.	TRBJ2-6	once	TRBV4-1	CASSPVHHSGANVLTF	TGCGCCAGCAGCCCAGTACACCACTCTGGGGCCAACGTCCTGACTTTC
.	TRBJ1-5	.	TRBV28	CASSRVRNQPQHF	TGTGCCAGCAGCAGGGTCAGAAATCAGCCCCAGCATTTT
TRBD1	TRBJ1-2	once	TRBV27	CASSYRGNYGYTF	TGTGCCAGCAGTTACAGGGGGAACTATGGCTACACCTTC
.	TRBJ2-2	.	TRBV7-7	CASSLAGGASSGELFF	TGTGCTAGCAGCTTAGCTGGCGGGGCGTCATCCGGGGAGCTGTTTTTT
TRBD2	TRBJ2-1	.	TRBV28	CASSLERGSSYNEQFF	TGTGCCAGCAGTTTAGAGCGGGGGAGCTCCTACAATGAGCAGTTCTTC
TRBD2	TRBJ2-5	.	TRBV15	CATSSYTQRGGPFGTQYF	TGTGCCACCAGCAGCTACACGCAGCGGGGGGGCCCTTTTGGGACCCAGTACTTC
.	TRBJ1-2	.	TRBV5-6	CASSRGEGSYGYTF	TGTGCCAGCAGTCGGGGGGAGGGCAGCTATGGCTACACCTTC
.	TRBJ2-7	.	TRBV25-1	CASSEEYFEQYF	TGTGCCAGCAGTGAGGAGTACTTCGAGCAGTACTTC
.	TRBJ2-7	few	TRBV28	CASSLRRAFSTYEQYF	TGTGCCAGCAGTTTACGTAGAGCCTTTTCTACCTACGAGCAGTACTTC
.	TRBJ2-7	.	TRBV23-1	CASSQFDRYGYEQYF	TGCGCCAGCAGTCAATTCGACAGATATGGCTACGAGCAGTACTTC
.	TRBJ2-3	.	TRBV6-4	CASSDTSTDTQYF	TGTGCCAGCAGTGATACTAGCACAGATACGCAGTATTTT
.	TRBJ2-5	.	TRBV25-1	CASSVDIETQYF	TGTGCCAGCAGTGTGGACATCGAGACCCAGTACTTC
TRBD1	TRBJ1-4	.	TRBV19	CASSIAGTGNEKLFF	TGTGCCAGTAGTATAGCCGGGACAGGGAACGAAAAACTGTTTTTT
.	TRBJ1-2	.	TRBV19	CASTSGGNYGYTF	TGTGCCAGTACCTCTGGCGGTAACTATGGCTACACCTTC
.	TRBJ1-2	.	TRBV5-4	CASSQTNRDNYGYTF	TGTGCCAGCAGCCAAACTAACAGGGATAACTATGGCTACACCTTC
.	TRBJ2-7	.	TRBV11-2	CASSPTLAYEQYF	TGTGCCAGCAGCCCCACACTAGCCTACGAGCAGTACTTC
.	TRBJ1-2	.	TRBV7-3	CASSLTPGEGYTF	TGTGCCAGCAGCTTAACGCCAGGGGAAGGCTACACCTTC
TRBD1	TRBJ2-3	.	TRBV5-8	CASISGTGPSTDTQYF	TGTGCCAGCATCTCCGGGACAGGGCCTAGCACAGATACGCAGTATTTT
TRBD1	TRBJ1-1	.	TRBV29-1	CSVEGQGKTEAFF	TGCAGCGTAGAGGGACAGGGGAAGACTGAAGCTTTCTTT
.	TRBJ2-5	.	TRBV25-1	CASSEGRLYQETQYF	TGTGCCAGCAGTGAGGGCAGGCTGTACCAAGAGACCCAGTACTTC
TRBD1	TRBJ2-6	.	TRBV5-1	CASSSIGTGGTGANVLTF	TGCGCCAGCAGCTCCATAGGGACAGGGGGCACTGGGGCCAACGTCCTGACTTTC
TRBD1	TRBJ2-2	.	TRBV4-1	CASRTSPGQGKTGELFF	TGCGCCAGCAGAACCTCCCCCGGACAGGGGAAAACCGGGGAGCTGTTTTTT